This T cell receptor beta chain was found in a study of blood T cell repertoires in COVID-19. The overall study: COVID-19 samples from acute and convalescent phases originated in the United States, Italy and Spain.

V lost 6 bases and J lost 1, with 19 bases in between. CDR1 is LNHDA, CDR2 SQIVND, per germline (reference sequence). This CDR3 is 17 amino acids long. Per the authors' pipeline: How many nucleated cells were present was estimated from reference gene primer amplification. TCRdb's copy holds only in-frame clones and misses some; the assay was immunoSEQ multiplex PCR. That table gives V, J and clone size, and the DNA gave D and trimming. The sample contains approximately 150,000 clones, 65% to 85% of which appear only once. The chain is built from TRBV19 and TRBJ1-5; maybe TRBD1 (6 bases). This receptor was obtained from a man aged 45-65 years with active or convalescent COVID-19. Material: peripheral blood. The CDR3 loop reads CASSQGQKKRSNQPQHF. CDR3 sequence (DNA): TGTGCCAGTAGCCAAGGACAGAAAAAGAGGAGCAATCAGCCCCAGCATTTT.